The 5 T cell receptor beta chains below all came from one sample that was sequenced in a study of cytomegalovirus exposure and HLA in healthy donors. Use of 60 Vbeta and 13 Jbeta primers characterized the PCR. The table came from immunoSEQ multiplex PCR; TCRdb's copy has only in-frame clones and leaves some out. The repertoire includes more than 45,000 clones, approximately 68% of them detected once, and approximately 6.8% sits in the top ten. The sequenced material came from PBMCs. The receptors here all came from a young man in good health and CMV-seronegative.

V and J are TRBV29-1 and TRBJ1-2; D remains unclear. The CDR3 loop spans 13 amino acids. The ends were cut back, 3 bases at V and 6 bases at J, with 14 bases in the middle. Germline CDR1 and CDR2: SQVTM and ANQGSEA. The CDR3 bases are TGCAGCGTTGAGAGGCCGTTCAAAGATGGCTACACCTTC. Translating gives CSVERPFKDGYTF.

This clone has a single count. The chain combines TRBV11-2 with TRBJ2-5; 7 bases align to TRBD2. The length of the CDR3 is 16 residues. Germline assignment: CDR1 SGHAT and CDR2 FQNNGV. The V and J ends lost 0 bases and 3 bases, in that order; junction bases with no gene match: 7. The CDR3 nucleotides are TGTGCCAGCAGCTTAGATGGACGCGGGAGTAAAGAGACCCAGTACTTC. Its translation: CASSLDGRGSKETQYF.

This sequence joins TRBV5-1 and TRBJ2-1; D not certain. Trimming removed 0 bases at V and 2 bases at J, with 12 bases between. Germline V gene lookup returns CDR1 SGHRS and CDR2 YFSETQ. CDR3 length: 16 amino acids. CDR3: CASSLVGGRAYNEQFF. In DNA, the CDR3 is TGCGCCAGCAGCTTGGTTGGTGGGCGTGCCTACAATGAGCAGTTCTTC.

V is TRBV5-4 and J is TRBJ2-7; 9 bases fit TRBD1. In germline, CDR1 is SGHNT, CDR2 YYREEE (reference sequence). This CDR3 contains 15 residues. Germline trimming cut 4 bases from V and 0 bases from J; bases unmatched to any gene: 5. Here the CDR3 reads CASSLQGAISYEQYF. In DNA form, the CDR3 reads TGTGCCAGCAGCCTACAGGGGGCGATCTCCTACGAGCAGTACTTC.

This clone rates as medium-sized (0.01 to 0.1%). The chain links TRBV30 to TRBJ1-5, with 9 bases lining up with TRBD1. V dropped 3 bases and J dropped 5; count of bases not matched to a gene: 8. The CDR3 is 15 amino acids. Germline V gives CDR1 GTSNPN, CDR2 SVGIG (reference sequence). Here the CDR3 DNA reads TGTGCCTGGAGGGGACAGGGTCCTCTAGATCAGCCCCAGCATTTT. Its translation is CAWRGQGPLDQPQHF.